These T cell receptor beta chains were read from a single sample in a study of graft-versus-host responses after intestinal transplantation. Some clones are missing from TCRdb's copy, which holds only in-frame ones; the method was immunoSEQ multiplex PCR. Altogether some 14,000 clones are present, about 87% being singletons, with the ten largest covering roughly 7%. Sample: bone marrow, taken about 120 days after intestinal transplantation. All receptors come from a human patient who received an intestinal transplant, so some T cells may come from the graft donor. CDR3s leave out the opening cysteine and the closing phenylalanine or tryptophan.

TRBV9 ASSGDSDTQY
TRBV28 ASSLGDRGNTEAF
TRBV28 ASSPTGTGFFVQY
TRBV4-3 ASSQDARGMGNEQF
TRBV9 ASSVGGKTADTQY
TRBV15 ATSRVPAYNSPLH
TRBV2 ASSSGTGVYNEQF
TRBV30 AWSFGPRDEQY
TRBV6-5 ASSYYGTGDYEQY
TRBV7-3 ASSLTGGRSTGELF
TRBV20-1 SASGRIEQF
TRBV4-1 ASSQGLGFPGRWNIQY
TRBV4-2 ASSQEGGVTYEQY
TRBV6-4 ASSDRDDYNEQF
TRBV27 ASSFRPGGDGYT
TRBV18 ASSRDSRAEQY
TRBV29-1 SVDRGYTGELF
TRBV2 ASSEWTGRDTEAF
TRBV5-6 ASSLAGRPNYGYT
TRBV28 ASSTLAESYNEQF
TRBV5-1 ASSLWTSSPEQF
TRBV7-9 ASSLAGTGVYGYT
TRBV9 ASSAQGVAYNEQF
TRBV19 ASSGNRNTEAF
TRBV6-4 ATQETQY
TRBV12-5 ASGLGLAGDSDTQY
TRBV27 ASSSDHPYNEKLF
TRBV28 ASSFSDAEAKNIQY
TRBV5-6 ASSLSLTRDEQY
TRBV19 ASNLRDRGRRNSPLH
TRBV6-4 ASSDLAGSKY
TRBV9 ASSPGGANTGELF
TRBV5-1 ASSLAEGNTEAF
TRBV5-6 ASSTYRETVETQY
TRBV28 ASNPGPGLLAQPQH
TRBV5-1 ASSAWPLAGGSSYEQY
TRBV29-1 SVGLRGLYEQY
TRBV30 AWSVSLAGPSYEQY
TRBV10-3 AISASGRSSYNEQF
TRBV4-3 ASSQTSGSSYEQY
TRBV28 ASSGDARGSWAEQY
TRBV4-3 ASSLRRVDTQY
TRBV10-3 AISESGTSGRETQY
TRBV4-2 ASSHSPPGVPQGEQY
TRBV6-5 ASSYGSTEAF
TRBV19 ASSMQSGGEQY
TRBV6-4 ASSDGNTGELF
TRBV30 AWWPSGASSYEQY
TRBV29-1 SVVGATSTDTQY